This T cell receptor (beta chain) was documented in a study of CD8+ T cells in alopecia areata (dated by TCRdb to 2016 to 2019). The study in broad terms: The study used high-throughput TCRbeta sequencing to examine T cell clonal expansion in alopecia areata, in both the C3H/HeJ mouse model and human patients. On the human side, TCRbeta sequencing was run on scalp tissue and on sorted CD4+ and CD8+ peripheral blood T cells from healthy controls and from alopecia areata patients with either patchy or totalis/universalis disease. Scalp clonality was compared among normal scalp (n=4), patchy alopecia areata scalp (n=8), and alopecia totalis/universalis scalp (n=8). RNA came from the PAXgene miRNA kit for fixed scalp, the miRNeasy kit for PBMCs, and the RNeasy kit for mouse skin. immunoSEQ multiplex PCR using 35 Vbeta forward primers and 13 Jbeta reverse primers was used to amplify TCRbeta CDR3 regions.

Study-wide findings and limitations: Shared TCR sequences between patients were less evident than in mice, which may be partly attributable to HLA diversity in the patient population. Resident alphabeta T cells in normal human skin are also sequenced, complicating scalp TCR repertoire analysis, unlike mouse skin dominated by gammadelta T cells. Higher clonality and more expanded CD8+ clones were observed in lesional scalp than in normal scalp, particularly in alopecia totalis/universalis, a finding suggestive of antigenic drive.

Ends trimmed: V by 4 bases, J by 7 bases; bases unmatched to a gene: 8. From the cysteine up to the phenylalanine, the CDR3 has a length of 14 residues. Only the CDR3 DNA is retained, 42 bases long and in frame from the first base. In the germline V gene, CDR1 corresponds to SGHTA and CDR2 to FQGTGA. PBMCs were isolated by density centrifugation and stained for CD3, CD4 and CD8, after which CD4+ and CD8+ T cells were sorted on a FACSAria. Scalp biopsies and blood samples were obtained from unaffected controls. Library generation was performed with the immunoSEQ multiplex PCR assay. RNA was extracted from all samples and reverse transcribed into cDNA as template for TCR sequencing. First-strand cDNA was synthesized with SuperScript III using a 2:1 mix of oligo-dT and random hexamers. Amplification bias was assessed with a synthetic immune receptor repertoire, and residual bias was removed computationally. On the authors' methods: Raw reads were preprocessed to remove errors, and CDR3 was defined according to IMGT conventions as the region from the conserved cysteine to phenylalanine. Clonality was computed as 1 minus the Shannon entropy, with the entropy normalized by log2 of the number of productive unique TCRs. Scalp TCRbeta sequences were cross-referenced with sorted blood CD4 and CD8 repertoires so that the CD4 or CD8 identity of scalp clones could be inferred. The clones in this table, taken by TCRdb from immuneACCESS, are in-frame only. Not every clone is retained; where verified, under half of the shortfall comes from an unresolved V gene, and the cause of the rest is unknown. D and trimming were read from the DNA, whereas the V and J calls and clone size are those reported in that table. Across this sample there are 110,000 to 150,000 clones, with 62% seen only once. The ten largest make up 30% to 45% of the sample.

This clone has at least ten counts. The antigen it recognizes is unknown. Per-nucleotide qualities are absent, and no much larger clonotype sits a single base away. Sequenced: CD8+ T cells sorted from blood. The chain is encoded by TRBV7-3 joined to TRBJ1-1; 8 middle bases align to TRBD1. This TCR was sampled from a human donor in good health. The CDR3 amino acid sequence is: CASSSADREGEAFF. The sequence in DNA is TGTGCCAGCAGCTCCGCGGACAGGGAGGGTGAAGCTTTCTTT.